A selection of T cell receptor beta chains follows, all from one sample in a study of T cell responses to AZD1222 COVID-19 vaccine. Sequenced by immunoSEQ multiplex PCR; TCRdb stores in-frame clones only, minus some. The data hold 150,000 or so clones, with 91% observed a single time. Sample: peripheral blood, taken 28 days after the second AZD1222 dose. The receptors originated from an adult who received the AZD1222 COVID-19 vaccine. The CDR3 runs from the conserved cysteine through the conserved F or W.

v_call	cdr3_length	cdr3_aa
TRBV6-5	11	CASTRDTEAFF
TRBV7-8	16	CASSLARAAYNSPLHF
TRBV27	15	CASRLGTGGNSPLHF
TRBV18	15	CASSPGQGSGSPLHF
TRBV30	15	CAWTKTSGGAGELFF
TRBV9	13	CASSPFVAGMAFF
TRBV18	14	CARAGTGTAGELFF
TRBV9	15	CASSVGSAGAETQYF
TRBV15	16	CATSRGLDRGSQPQHF
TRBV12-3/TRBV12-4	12	CASSLDSTEAFF
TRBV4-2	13	CASSVIQYNEQFF
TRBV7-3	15	CASSATGGRNSPLHF
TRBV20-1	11	CSAEYREVLTF
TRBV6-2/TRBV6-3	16	CASSYGRRTPKARAFF
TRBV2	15	CASSEAWLGGYGYTF
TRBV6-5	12	CASSYSGKEAFF
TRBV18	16	CASSRPGRASNEKLFF
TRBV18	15	CASSIDRDANYGYTF
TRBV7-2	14	CASSLGGSGYGYTF
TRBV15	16	CATSRDWPGDPDTQYF
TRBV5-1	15	CASSLDPTGGFGYTF
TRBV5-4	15	CASSYRGSRGNTIYF